Detailed here is one T cell receptor beta chain. Its cognate antigen is unknown. Primed by a sample-barcoded 5' primer and a J-beta primer mix, a second PCR proceeded for about 6 to 11 cycles. Using its own MiXCR run on the 5' RACE reads, TCRdb lists one record per CDR3 protein. The sample yields around 1.5 million distinct CDR3 sequences, roughly 32% seen once. The CDR3 runs to 15 residues. Germline values: CDR1 LGHDT, CDR2 YNNKEL (reference sequence). V was cut by 0 bases and J by 7 bases, with 12 bases left in between. The sample belongs to a study of blood T cells in healthy people across ages. Study conclusions and caveats: Unknown CMV status may confound age-related changes in expanded clones. Researchers said unsorted PBMCs prevented a conclusive naive versus antigen-experienced comparison. Relative to aged donors, long-lived donors carried more naive CD4+ cells and displayed higher diversity. Naive T cell percentage showed a strong correlation with the diversity of TCR beta.

The gene calls are TRBV3-1 and TRBJ1-4; D call uncertain. Input material: blood. This clonotype originated in a woman aged 25 to 39 in good health. The CDR3 sequence: CASSQESGLFEKLFF. DNA of the CDR3: TGTGCCAGCAGCCAAGAGTCTGGGTTGTTTGAAAAACTGTTTTTT.